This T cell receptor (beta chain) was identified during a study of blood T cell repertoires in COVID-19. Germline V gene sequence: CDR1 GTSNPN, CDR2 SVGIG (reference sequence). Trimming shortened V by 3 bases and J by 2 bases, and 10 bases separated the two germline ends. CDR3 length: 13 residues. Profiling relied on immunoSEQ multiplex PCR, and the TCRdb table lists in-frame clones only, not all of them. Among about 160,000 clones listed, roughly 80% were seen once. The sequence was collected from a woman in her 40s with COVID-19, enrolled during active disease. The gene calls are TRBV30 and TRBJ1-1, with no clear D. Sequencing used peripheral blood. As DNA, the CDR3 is TGTGCCTGGAGGAGGGTCCTAAACACTGAAGCTTTCTTT. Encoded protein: CAWRRVLNTEAFF.